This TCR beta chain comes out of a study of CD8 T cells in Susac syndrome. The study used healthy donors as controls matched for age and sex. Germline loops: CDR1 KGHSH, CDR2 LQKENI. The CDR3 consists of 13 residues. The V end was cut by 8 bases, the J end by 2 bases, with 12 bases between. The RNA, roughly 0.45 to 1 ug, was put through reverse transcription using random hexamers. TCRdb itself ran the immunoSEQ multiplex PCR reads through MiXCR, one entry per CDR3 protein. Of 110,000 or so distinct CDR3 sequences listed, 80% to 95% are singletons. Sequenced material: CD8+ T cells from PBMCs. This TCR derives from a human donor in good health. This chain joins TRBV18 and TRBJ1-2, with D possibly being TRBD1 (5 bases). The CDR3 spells CASNEGQNYGYTF. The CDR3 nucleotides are TGTGCCAGCAACGAGGGGCAGAACTATGGCTACACCTTC.